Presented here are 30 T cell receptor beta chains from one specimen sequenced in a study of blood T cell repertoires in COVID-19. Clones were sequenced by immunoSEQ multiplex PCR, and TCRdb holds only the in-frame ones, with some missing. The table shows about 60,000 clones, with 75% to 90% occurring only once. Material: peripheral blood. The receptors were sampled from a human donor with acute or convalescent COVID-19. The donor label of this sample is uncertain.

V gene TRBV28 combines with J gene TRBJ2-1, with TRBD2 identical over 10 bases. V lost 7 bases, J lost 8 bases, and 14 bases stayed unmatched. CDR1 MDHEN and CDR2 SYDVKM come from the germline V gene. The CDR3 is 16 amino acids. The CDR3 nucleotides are TGTGCCAGCACCCTCAGTCTAGCGGGAGAGGCCGATGAGCAGTTCTTC. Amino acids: CASTLSLAGEADEQFF.

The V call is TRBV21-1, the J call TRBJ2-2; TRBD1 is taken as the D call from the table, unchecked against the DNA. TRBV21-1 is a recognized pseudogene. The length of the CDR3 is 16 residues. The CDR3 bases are TGTGCCAGCAGCAGTACCGAGGACATGAACACCGGGGAGCTGTTTTTT. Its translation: CASSSTEDMNTGELFF.

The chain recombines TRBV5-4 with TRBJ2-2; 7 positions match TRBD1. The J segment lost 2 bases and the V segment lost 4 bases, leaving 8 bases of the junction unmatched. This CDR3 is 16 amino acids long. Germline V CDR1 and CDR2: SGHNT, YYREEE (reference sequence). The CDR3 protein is CASSRGTDLNTGELFF. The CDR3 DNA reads TGTGCCAGCAGCCGAGGGACAGACCTTAACACCGGGGAGCTGTTTTTT.

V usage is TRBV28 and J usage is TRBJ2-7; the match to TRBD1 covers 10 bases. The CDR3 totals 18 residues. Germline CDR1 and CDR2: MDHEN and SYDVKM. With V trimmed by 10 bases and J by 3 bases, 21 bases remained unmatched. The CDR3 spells CATPCGDRGPMQCYEQYF. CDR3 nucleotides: TGTGCCACGCCTTGTGGGGACAGGGGCCCCATGCAGTGCTACGAGCAGTACTTC.

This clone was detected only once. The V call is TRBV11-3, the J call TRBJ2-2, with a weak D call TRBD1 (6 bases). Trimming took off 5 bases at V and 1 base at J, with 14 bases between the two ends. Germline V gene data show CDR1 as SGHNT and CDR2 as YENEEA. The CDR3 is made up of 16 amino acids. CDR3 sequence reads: CASSPGTLVNTGELFF. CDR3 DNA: TGTGCCAGCAGCCCCGGGACACTTGTGAACACCGGGGAGCTGTTTTTT.

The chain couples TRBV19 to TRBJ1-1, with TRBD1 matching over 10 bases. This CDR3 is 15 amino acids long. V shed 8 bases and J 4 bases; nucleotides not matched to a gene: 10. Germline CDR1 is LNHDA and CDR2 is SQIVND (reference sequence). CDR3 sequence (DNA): TGTGCCAGTTTCTTTACCGGGACAGGGGCCACTGAAGCTTTCTTT. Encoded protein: CASFFTGTGATEAFF.

The CDR3 protein is CASSLSAGVSSYNEQFF. The DNA for the CDR3 is TGTGCCAGCAGTTTATCTGCAGGGGTAAGCTCCTACAATGAGCAGTTCTTC. The chain is built from TRBV28 and TRBJ2-1; D may be TRBD1 (6 bases). V was trimmed by 1 base and J by 0 bases, leaving 13 bases between them. Germline CDR1 and CDR2: MDHEN and SYDVKM. The CDR3 spans 17 residues.

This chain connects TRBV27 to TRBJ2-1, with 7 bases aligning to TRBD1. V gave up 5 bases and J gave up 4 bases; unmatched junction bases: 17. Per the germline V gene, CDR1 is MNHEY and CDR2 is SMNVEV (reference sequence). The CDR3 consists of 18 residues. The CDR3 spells CASSIRPPRGTLYNEQFF. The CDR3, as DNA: TGTGCCAGCAGTATTCGACCGCCCAGGGGGACGCTATACAATGAGCAGTTCTTC.

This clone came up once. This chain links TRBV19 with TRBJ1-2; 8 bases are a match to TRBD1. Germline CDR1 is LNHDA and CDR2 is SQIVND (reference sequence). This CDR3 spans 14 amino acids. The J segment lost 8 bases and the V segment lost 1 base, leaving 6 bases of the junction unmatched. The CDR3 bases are TGTGCCAGTAGTATAGCAGACAGGGGTGGAGGCTACACCTTC. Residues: CASSIADRGGGYTF.

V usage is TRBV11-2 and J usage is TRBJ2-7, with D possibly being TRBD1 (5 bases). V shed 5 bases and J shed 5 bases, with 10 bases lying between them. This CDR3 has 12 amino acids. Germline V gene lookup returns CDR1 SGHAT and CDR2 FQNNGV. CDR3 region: CASSLDRDEQYF. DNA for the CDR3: TGTGCCAGCAGCCTCGACAGAGACGAGCAGTACTTC.

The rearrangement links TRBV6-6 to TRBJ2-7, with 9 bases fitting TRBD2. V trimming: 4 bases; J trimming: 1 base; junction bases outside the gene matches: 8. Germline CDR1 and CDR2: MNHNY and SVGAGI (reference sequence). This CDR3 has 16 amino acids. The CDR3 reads CASSFTSGSTSYEQYF. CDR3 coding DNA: TGTGCCAGCAGTTTCACTAGCGGGTCTACATCCTACGAGCAGTACTTC.

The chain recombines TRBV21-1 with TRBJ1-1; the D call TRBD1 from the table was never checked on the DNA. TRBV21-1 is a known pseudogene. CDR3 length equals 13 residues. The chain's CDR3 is CASSSEGGTEAFF. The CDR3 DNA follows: TGTGCCAGCAGTTCAGAAGGGGGCACTGAAGCTTTCTTT.

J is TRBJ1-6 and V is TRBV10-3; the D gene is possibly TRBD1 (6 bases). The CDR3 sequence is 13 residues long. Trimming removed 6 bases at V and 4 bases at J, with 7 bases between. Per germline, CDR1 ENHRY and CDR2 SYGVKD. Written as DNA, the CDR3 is TGTGCCATCAGCGGGACATATAATTCACCCCTCCACTTT. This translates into CAISGTYNSPLHF.

CDR3 region: CASSHWTPSGGTEAFF. DNA of the CDR3: TGTGCCAGCAGCCACTGGACACCCTCGGGAGGCACTGAAGCTTTCTTT. This sequence joins TRBV5-6 and TRBJ1-1; D might be TRBD1 (5 bases). V shed 4 bases and J shed 4 bases, with 20 bases lying between them. This CDR3 spans 16 amino acids. The germline gives CDR1 SGHDT, CDR2 YYEEEE.

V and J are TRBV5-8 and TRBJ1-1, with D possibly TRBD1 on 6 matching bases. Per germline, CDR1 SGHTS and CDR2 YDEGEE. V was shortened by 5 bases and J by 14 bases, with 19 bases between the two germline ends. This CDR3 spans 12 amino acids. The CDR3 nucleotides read TGTGCCAGCAGTTACAGGGTTACCGCCAGCTTCTTT. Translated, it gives CASSYRVTASFF.

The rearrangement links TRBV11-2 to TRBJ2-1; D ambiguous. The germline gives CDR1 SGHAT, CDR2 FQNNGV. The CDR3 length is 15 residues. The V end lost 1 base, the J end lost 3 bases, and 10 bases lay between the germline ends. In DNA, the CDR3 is TGTGCCAGCAGCTTAGTGGCTAGTATCTACAATGAGCAGTTCTTC. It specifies CASSLVASIYNEQFF.

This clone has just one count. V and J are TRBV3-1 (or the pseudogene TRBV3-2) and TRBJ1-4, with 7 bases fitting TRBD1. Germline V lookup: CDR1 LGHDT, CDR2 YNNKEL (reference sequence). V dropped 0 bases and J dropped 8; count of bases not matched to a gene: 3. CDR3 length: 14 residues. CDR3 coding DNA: TGTGCCAGCAGCCAAGATGAACAGGGGGAAAAACTGTTTTTT. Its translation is CASSQDEQGEKLFF.

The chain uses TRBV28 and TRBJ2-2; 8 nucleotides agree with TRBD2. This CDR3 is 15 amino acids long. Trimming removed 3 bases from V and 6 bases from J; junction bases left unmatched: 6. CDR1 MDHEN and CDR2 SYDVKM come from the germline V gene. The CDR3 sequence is CASSLAAGVAGELFF. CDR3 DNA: TGTGCCAGCAGTTTGGCAGCGGGAGTCGCCGGGGAGCTGTTTTTT.

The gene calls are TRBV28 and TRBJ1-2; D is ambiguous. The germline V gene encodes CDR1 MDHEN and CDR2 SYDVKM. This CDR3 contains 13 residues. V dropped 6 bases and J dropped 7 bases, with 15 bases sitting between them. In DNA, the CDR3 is TGTGCCAGCAGAGTGGATGGGAGCCGTGGCTACACCTTC. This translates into CASRVDGSRGYTF.

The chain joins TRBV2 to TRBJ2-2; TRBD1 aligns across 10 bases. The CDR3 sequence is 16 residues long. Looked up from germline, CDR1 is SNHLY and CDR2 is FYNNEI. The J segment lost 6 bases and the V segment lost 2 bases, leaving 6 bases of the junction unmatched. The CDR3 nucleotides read TGTGCCAGCAGTGAAAGACAGGGGGCATTGGCCGGGGAGCTGTTTTTT. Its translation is CASSERQGALAGELFF.

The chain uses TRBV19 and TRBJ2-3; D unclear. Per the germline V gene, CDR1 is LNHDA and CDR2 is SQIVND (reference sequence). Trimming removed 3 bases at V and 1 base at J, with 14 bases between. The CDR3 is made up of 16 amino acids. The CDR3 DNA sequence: TGTGCCAGTAGTATGCTTCGCGGTCTTGGCACAGATACGCAGTATTTT. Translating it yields CASSMLRGLGTDTQYF.

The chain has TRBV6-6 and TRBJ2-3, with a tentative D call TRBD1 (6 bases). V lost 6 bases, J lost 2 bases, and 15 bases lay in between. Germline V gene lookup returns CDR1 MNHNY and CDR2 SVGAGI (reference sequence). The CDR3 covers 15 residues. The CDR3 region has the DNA TGTGCCAGCAGGGGGGCCGGGTCTGACACAGATACGCAGTATTTT. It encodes CASRGAGSDTDTQYF.

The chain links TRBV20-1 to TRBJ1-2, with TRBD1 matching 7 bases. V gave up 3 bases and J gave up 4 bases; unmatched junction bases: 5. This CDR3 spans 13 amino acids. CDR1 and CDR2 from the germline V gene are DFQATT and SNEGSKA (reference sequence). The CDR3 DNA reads TGCAGTGCTAGTGGGACAGAGTCCTATGGCTACACCTTC. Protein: CSASGTESYGYTF.

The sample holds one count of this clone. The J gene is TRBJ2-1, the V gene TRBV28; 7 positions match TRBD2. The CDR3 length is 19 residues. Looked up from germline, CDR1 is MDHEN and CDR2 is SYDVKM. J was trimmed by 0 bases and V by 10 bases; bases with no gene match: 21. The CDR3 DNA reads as TGTGCCACCTTTCCGCGGGGGTGGACCACCCGGGGCTCCTACAATGAGCAGTTCTTC. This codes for CATFPRGWTTRGSYNEQFF.

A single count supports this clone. In DNA, the CDR3 is TGTGCCAGCAGCCAAGACGCGGGGGGGGCAGAGACCCAGTACTTC. Its protein is CASSQDAGGAETQYF. The rearrangement uses TRBV3-1 (or the pseudogene TRBV3-2) and TRBJ2-5; 9 positions match TRBD2. The CDR3 contains 15 residues. CDR1 and CDR2 (germline): LGHDT, YNNKEL (reference sequence). V lost 0 bases and J lost 4; bases outside the gene matches: 3.

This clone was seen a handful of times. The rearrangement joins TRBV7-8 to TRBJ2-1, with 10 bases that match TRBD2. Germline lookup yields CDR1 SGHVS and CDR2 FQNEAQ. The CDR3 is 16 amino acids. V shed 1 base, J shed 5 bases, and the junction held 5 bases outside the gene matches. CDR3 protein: CASSLVGSGGNNEQFF. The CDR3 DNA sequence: TGTGCCAGCAGCTTAGTTGGTAGCGGGGGGAACAATGAGCAGTTCTTC.

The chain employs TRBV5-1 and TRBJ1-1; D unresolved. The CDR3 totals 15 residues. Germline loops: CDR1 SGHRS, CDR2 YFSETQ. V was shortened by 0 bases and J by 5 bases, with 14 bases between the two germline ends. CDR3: CASSLGEAGVTEAFF. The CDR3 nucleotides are TGCGCCAGCAGCTTGGGCGAGGCGGGCGTTACTGAAGCTTTCTTT.

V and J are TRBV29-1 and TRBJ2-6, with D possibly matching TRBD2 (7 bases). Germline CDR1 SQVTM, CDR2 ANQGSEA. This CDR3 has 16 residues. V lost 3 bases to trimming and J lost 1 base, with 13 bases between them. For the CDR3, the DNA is TGCAGCGTTGACTTAGGGGGGGCTTCTGGGGCCAACGTCCTGACTTTC. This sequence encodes CSVDLGGASGANVLTF.

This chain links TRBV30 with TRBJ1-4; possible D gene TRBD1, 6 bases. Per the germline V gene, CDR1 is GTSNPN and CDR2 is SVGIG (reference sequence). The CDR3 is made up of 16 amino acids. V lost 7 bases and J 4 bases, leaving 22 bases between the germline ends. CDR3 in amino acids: CAYGGGQVDHNEKLFF. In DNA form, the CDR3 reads TGTGCCTACGGGGGGGGACAAGTCGACCATAATGAAAAACTGTTTTTT.

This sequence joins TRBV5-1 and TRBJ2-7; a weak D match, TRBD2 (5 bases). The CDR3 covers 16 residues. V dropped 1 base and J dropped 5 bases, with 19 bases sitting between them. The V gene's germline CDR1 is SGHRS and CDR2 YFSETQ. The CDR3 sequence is CASSLKSGSGVNEQYF. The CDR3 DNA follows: TGCGCCAGCAGCTTGAAATCTGGATCCGGGGTGAACGAGCAGTACTTC.